This TCR beta chain was sequenced during a study of long-term antiretroviral therapy in people with HIV. Study context: The earliest samples came about a decade before the 2015 immediate-ART recommendation. Study results and caveats: Records did not include ART adherence, viral resistance or therapy changes.

With regard to this clone: Its antigen is not known.

CDR3 length: 14 amino acids. Germline trimming cut 6 bases from V and 1 base from J; bases unmatched to any gene: 3. The V gene's germline CDR1 is MNHNY and CDR2 SVGAGI (reference sequence). immunoSEQ v3.0 was run at survey level. Sequencing used immunoSEQ multiplex PCR; TCRdb keeps in-frame clones, though not all of them. Of approximately 45,000 clones listed, about 89% are singletons. Treated in the United States were all of the participants with HIV. The chain has TRBV6-6 and TRBJ2-3, with 8 bases fitting TRBD1. Here the sequenced sample was unsorted PBMCs, taken 0.1 years before starting antiretroviral therapy. This clonotype was obtained from a woman aged 45-59 years with HIV. The CDR3 protein is CASRPRGRTDTQYF. Written as DNA, the CDR3 is TGTGCCAGCAGGCCCAGGGGGCGCACAGATACGCAGTATTTT.